This T cell receptor beta chain is drawn from a study of shared clonotypes between healthy human individuals. Study outcomes and limitations: It was anticipated that sequencing depth would influence how many clonotypes donors shared.

As processed by the authors: In the immunoSEQ data, sequences were junction-only and lacked quality scores, so filtering differed. Produced via immunoSEQ multiplex PCR; TCRdb's table is partial and in-frame only. The DNA gave D and trimming, while V, J and clone size come from that table. Seen here are around 700,000 clones, roughly 72% observed once, and the top ten hold 1.5% to 2%. This clone appeared once. Its antigen is currently unknown. V shed 0 bases and J shed 3 bases, with 11 bases lying between them. Germline CDR1 reads SGHTA; CDR2 reads FQGNSA. The CDR3 consists of 15 residues. This sequence was found in a woman in her 30s in good health. Input material: memory CD4+ T cells sorted from blood. Noted subset: CD45RA-negative fraction. The gene calls are TRBV7-2 and TRBJ1-2; D unclear. CDR3 sequence: CASSLAPRADYGYTF. The CDR3 DNA is TGTGCCAGCAGCTTAGCGCCTCGGGCGGACTATGGCTACACCTTC.